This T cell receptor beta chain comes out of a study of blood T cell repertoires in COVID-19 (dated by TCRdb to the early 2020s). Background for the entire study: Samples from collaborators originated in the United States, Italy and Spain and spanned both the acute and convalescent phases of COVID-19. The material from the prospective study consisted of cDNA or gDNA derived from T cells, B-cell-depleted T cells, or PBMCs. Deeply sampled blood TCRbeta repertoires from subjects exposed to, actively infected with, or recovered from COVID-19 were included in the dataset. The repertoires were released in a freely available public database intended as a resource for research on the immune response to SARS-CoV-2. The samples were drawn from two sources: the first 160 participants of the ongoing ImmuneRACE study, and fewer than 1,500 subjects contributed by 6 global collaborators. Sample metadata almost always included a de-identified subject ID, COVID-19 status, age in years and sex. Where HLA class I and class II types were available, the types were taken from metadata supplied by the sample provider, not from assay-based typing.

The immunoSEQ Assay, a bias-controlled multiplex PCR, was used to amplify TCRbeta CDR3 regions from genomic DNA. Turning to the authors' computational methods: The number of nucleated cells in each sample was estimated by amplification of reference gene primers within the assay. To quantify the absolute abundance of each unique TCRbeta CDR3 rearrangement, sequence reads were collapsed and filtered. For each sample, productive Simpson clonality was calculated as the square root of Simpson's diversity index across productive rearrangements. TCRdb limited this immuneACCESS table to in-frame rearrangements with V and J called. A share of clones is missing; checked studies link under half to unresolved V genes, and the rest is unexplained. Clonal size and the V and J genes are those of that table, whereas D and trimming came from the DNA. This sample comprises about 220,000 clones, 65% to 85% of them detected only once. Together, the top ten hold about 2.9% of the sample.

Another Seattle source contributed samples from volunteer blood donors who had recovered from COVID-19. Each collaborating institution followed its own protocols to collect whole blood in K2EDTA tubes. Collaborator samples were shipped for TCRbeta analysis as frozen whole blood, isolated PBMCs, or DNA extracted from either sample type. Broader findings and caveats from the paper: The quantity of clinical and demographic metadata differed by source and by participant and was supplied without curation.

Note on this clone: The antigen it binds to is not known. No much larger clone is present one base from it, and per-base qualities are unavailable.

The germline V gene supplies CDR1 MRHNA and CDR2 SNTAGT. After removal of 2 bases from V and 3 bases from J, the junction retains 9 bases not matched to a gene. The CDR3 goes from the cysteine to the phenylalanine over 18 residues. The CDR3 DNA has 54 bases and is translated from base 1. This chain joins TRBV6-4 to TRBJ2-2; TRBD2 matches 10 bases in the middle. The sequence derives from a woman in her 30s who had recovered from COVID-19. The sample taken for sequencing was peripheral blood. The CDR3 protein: CASSDTGTSVTHTGELFF. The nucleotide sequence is TGTGCCAGCAGTGACACCGGGACTAGCGTAACCCACACCGGGGAGCTGTTTTTT.